What follows are 25 T cell receptor beta chains derived from one specimen sequenced in a study of cytomegalovirus exposure and HLA in healthy donors. Vbeta (60) and Jbeta (13) primers were used in the PCR. Libraries were prepared by immunoSEQ multiplex PCR; TCRdb keeps only in-frame clonotypes and omits some of them. The table shows some 160,000 clones, with 80% to 85% occurring only once. Input material: PBMCs. Every receptor here comes from a boy younger than 10 in good health and CMV-seronegative.

J is TRBJ2-3 and V is TRBV7-3; 10 bases map to TRBD1. This CDR3 contains 15 residues. Germline V gives CDR1 SGHTA, CDR2 FQGTGA. Trimming at V came to 5 bases and at J to 2 bases, leaving 4 bases not matched to a gene. CDR3 protein: CASSPGTGVTDTQYF. The CDR3, as DNA: TGTGCCAGCAGCCCGGGGACAGGGGTCACAGATACGCAGTATTTT. Using reference TRBV7-3 and TRBJ2-3 for the parts outside the CDR3, the full variable domain is GAGVSQTPSNKVTEKGKYVELRCDPISGHTALYWYRQSLGQGPEFLIYFQGTGAADDSGLPNDRFFAVRPEGSVSTLKIQRTERGDSAVYLCASSPGTGVTDTQYFGPGTRLTVL.

This rearrangement joins TRBV10-3 to TRBJ2-7; the D gene is possibly TRBD1 (7 bases). Trimming removed 2 bases from V and 3 bases from J, with 17 bases in between. There are 16 residues in the CDR3. Germline V gene data show CDR1 as ENHRY and CDR2 as SYGVKD. CDR3 residues: CAISEGGTAEHYEQYF. DNA of the CDR3: TGTGCCATCAGTGAGGGGGGGACAGCTGAGCACTACGAGCAGTACTTC.

The rearrangement uses TRBV10-3 and TRBJ2-7, with TRBD1 as a possible D gene (5 bases). This CDR3 spans 14 amino acids. The germline V and J ends were trimmed by 3 bases and 4 bases, with 13 bases remaining between them. Germline V gene data show CDR1 as ENHRY and CDR2 as SYGVKD. The CDR3 DNA follows: TGTGCCATCAGTGAAGGGCAGGGTCGATACGAGCAGTACTTC. This translates into CAISEGQGRYEQYF.

J is TRBJ2-5 and V is TRBV5-1, with 7 bases matching TRBD1. The J segment lost 2 bases and the V segment lost 4 bases, leaving 5 bases of the junction unmatched. The V gene's germline CDR1 is SGHRS and CDR2 YFSETQ. The CDR3 consists of 14 residues. This CDR3 is CASSRDRVQETQYF. The CDR3 DNA follows: TGCGCCAGCAGCCGTGACAGGGTGCAAGAGACCCAGTACTTC.

The chain combines TRBV19 with TRBJ1-2; 9 bases map to TRBD1. Trimming took 4 bases from V and 2 from J; bases not matched to a gene: 5. Germline assignment: CDR1 LNHDA and CDR2 SQIVND (reference sequence). The CDR3 has 15 residues. The CDR3 region is CASSSGTGRNYGYTF. CDR3 in DNA: TGTGCCAGTAGTAGCGGGACAGGGCGGAACTATGGCTACACCTTC.

This clone has a single count. The chain employs TRBV12-5 and TRBJ2-7, with D possibly being TRBD1 (5 bases). The ends were cut back, 2 bases at V and 2 bases at J, with 16 bases in the middle. This CDR3 has 16 amino acids. Germline V gene sequence: CDR1 LGHNT, CDR2 FRNRAP. This CDR3 is CASGLPPATETYEQYF. CDR3 DNA: TGTGCTAGTGGTTTGCCTCCCGCGACAGAAACCTACGAGCAGTACTTC.

V and J are TRBV29-1 and TRBJ2-5, with TRBD1 matching 7 bases. CDR1 SQVTM and CDR2 ANQGSEA come from the germline V gene. J lost 6 bases, V lost 8 bases, and 24 bases had no gene match. The CDR3 is 17 residues long. The CDR3 coding sequence is TGCAGCTTCCTAGGGGCCAACTTTGTCGTCAGGGGGAAGACCCAGTACTTC. This gives the protein CSFLGANFVVRGKTQYF.

The chain has TRBV6-5 and TRBJ2-5; 8 bases align to TRBD2. The J segment lost 4 bases and the V segment lost 5 bases, leaving 9 bases of the junction unmatched. CDR3 length equals 15 residues. Per germline, CDR1 MNHEY and CDR2 SVGAGI. In DNA, the CDR3 is TGTGCCAGCAGTGCCCAAGCGGGAGTCTTAGAGACCCAGTACTTC. It is translated as CASSAQAGVLETQYF.

The rearrangement joins TRBV2 to TRBJ2-7; TRBD1 is a possible D gene (6 bases). V lost 6 bases and J lost 3, with 18 bases in between. The CDR3 is 15 amino acids. The V gene's germline CDR1 is SNHLY and CDR2 FYNNEI. CDR3 loop: CASRNSQDSVYEQYF. CDR3 DNA: TGTGCCAGCAGAAATAGTCAGGACAGTGTCTACGAGCAGTACTTC.

This chain links TRBV28 with TRBJ2-1, with TRBD2 matching over 9 bases. CDR3 length: 16 amino acids. Germline lookup yields CDR1 MDHEN and CDR2 SYDVKM. V was pared by 1 base and J by 1 base, with 2 bases of the junction left unmatched. The CDR3 protein is CASSLSLAGSYNEQFF. Written as DNA, the CDR3 is TGTGCCAGCAGTTTATCTCTAGCGGGATCCTACAATGAGCAGTTCTTC.

The J gene is TRBJ1-1, the V gene TRBV18; TRBD1 might be the D (5 bases). Germline values: CDR1 KGHSH, CDR2 LQKENI. The CDR3 is made up of 17 amino acids. Trimming pared 1 base from V and 6 bases from J, leaving 21 bases between. In DNA, the CDR3 is TGTGCCAGCTCACCACAGGGGAAGGACACGAGGCCCGCTGAAGCTTTCTTT. Amino acid sequence: CASSPQGKDTRPAEAFF.

The chain combines TRBV28 with TRBJ2-5, with 10 bases identical to TRBD1. Germline V gives CDR1 MDHEN, CDR2 SYDVKM. The CDR3 covers 15 residues. The J segment lost 11 bases and the V segment lost 7 bases, leaving 16 bases of the junction unmatched. The CDR3 region is CASITSGQGIGGQYF. The CDR3 DNA follows: TGTGCCAGCATCACCTCGGGACAGGGGATCGGGGGGCAGTACTTC.

The chain is built from TRBV18 and TRBJ2-7; D perhaps matches TRBD1 (6 bases). In germline, CDR1 is KGHSH, CDR2 LQKENI. This CDR3 is 15 amino acids long. Trimming took 4 bases from V and 2 from J, leaving 15 bases between them. For the CDR3, the DNA is TGTGCCAGCTCACTCAGTGGGACAATCACCTACGAGCAGTACTTC. It codes for CASSLSGTITYEQYF.

The chain recombines TRBV5-1 with TRBJ2-2, with TRBD2 identical over 7 bases. This CDR3 contains 15 residues. The trim removed 0 bases at V and 4 bases at J, leaving 3 bases unmatched. Germline V gene data show CDR1 as SGHRS and CDR2 as YFSETQ. This CDR3 is CASSLGLAGTGELFF. The CDR3 nucleotides are TGCGCCAGCAGCTTGGGATTAGCGGGCACCGGGGAGCTGTTTTTT.

CDR3 sequence (DNA): TGTGCCAGCAGGTCATCGGGTAGACAGGGTGACACTGAAGCTTTCTTT. It yields the protein CASRSSGRQGDTEAFF. This rearrangement joins TRBV21-1 to TRBJ1-1; the table's D gene call, TRBD1, was not cross checked with the DNA. TRBV21-1 is shown as a pseudogene. The CDR3 spans 16 residues.

The chain couples TRBV4-1 to TRBJ2-1; 15 bases agree with TRBD2. The CDR3 is 15 amino acids. Unmatched junction bases numbered 3, after V lost 3 bases and J lost 9 bases. The germline V gene has CDR1 MGHRA and CDR2 YSYEKL. The CDR3 region has the DNA TGCGCCAGCAGCCACCCGGGACTAGCGGGAGGTGAGCAGTTCTTC. It codes for CASSHPGLAGGEQFF.

The chain carries TRBV27 and TRBJ2-2, with D possibly being TRBD1 (6 bases). In germline, CDR1 is MNHEY, CDR2 SMNVEV (reference sequence). This CDR3 has 14 amino acids. The ends were cut back, 3 bases at V and 6 bases at J, with 11 bases in the middle. This CDR3 reads CASSLLQGSGELFF. In nucleotides, the CDR3 is TGTGCCAGCAGTTTGTTACAGGGCTCCGGGGAGCTGTTTTTT.

V usage is TRBV5-8 and J usage is TRBJ2-2; tentative D call: TRBD1 (6 bases). The germline V gene has CDR1 SGHTS and CDR2 YDEGEE. The V gene lost 0 bases and the J gene lost 1 base, with 10 bases spanning the gap. The CDR3 is made up of 16 amino acids. CDR3 protein: CASSLVQGMNTGELFF. In DNA form, the CDR3 reads TGTGCCAGCAGCTTGGTGCAGGGGATGAACACCGGGGAGCTGTTTTTT.

The chain recombines TRBV20-1 with TRBJ2-1; D unresolved. Germline V gene sequence: CDR1 DFQATT, CDR2 SNEGSKA (reference sequence). CDR3 size: 11 residues. The ends were cut back, 5 bases at V and 8 bases at J, with 10 bases in the middle. Here the CDR3 reads CSASSEDEQFF. The DNA of the CDR3 is TGCAGTGCTTCAAGCGAGGATGAGCAGTTCTTC.

The chain has TRBV4-2 and TRBJ2-5, with 7 bases aligning to TRBD2. After removal of 1 base from V and 3 bases from J, the junction contained 8 bases not matched to a gene. The CDR3 totals 16 residues. Germline values: CDR1 LGHNA, CDR2 YNFKEQ. The CDR3 region is CASSQGVTAGKETQYF. The DNA for the CDR3 is TGTGCCAGCAGCCAAGGGGTCACAGCGGGGAAAGAGACCCAGTACTTC.

This clone has just a few counts. The chain is built from TRBV7-6 and TRBJ1-1; 9 bases are shared with TRBD1. V gave up 4 bases and J gave up 2 bases; unmatched junction bases: 5. CDR3 length equals 15 residues. Germline V lookup: CDR1 SGHVS, CDR2 FNYEAQ. DNA of the CDR3: TGTGCCAGCAGCTCGGACAGGGGACTCAACACTGAAGCTTTCTTT. The encoded protein is CASSSDRGLNTEAFF.

The chain employs TRBV21-1 and TRBJ1-5. TRBV21-1 is deemed a pseudogene. The length of the CDR3 is 17 residues. The CDR3 protein is CASSKVRGRRGNQPQHF. CDR3 bases: TGTGCCAGCAGCAAAGTACGAGGAAGGAGAGGAAATCAGCCCCAGCATTTT.

This chain joins TRBV6-5 and TRBJ2-3, with D perhaps TRBD2 (6 bases). Germline CDR1 MNHEY, CDR2 SVGAGI. This CDR3 comprises 15 residues. V was trimmed by 7 bases and J by 1 base, leaving 15 bases between them. The CDR3 is CASTRTTRGTDTQYF. Here the CDR3 DNA reads TGTGCCAGCACCAGGACTACCCGAGGCACAGATACGCAGTATTTT.

The V and J genes are TRBV5-5 and TRBJ2-7, with TRBD2 as a possible D gene (5 bases). Trimming removed 7 bases at V and 5 bases at J, with 19 bases between. Germline V gene data show CDR1 as SGHKS and CDR2 as YYEKEE (reference sequence). The CDR3 loop spans 14 amino acids. The CDR3 nucleotides are TGTGCCAGCTTCACGGGGAATCCTCCCCACGAGCAGTACTTC. This sequence encodes CASFTGNPPHEQYF.

CDR3 region: CASRGGLAGVTGELFF. CDR3 sequence (DNA): TGTGCCAGCAGGGGGGGACTAGCGGGGGTCACCGGGGAGCTGTTTTTT. This sequence joins TRBV27 and TRBJ2-2, with 14 nucleotides matching TRBD2. Germline V gene data show CDR1 as MNHEY and CDR2 as SMNVEV (reference sequence). The J segment lost 4 bases and the V segment lost 6 bases, leaving 4 bases of the junction unmatched. The CDR3 loop spans 16 amino acids.